The rows below give T cell receptor beta chains drawn from one sample of a study of CD8+CD57+ T cells in acquired aplastic anemia. From the reads, TCRdb called clonotypes with MiXCR, one entry per CDR3 protein. The top ten clones hold 45% of a sample with roughly 170,000 distinct CDR3 sequences, about 60% of them seen once. The sequencing sample was made of sorted CD4+, CD8+, or CD8+CD57+ T cells (not recorded which) from PBMCs. These receptors all stem from a human donor in good health. Both conserved end residues are part of each CDR3. A D gene is named only where the DNA matches it firmly. Only some rows state a clone size, as once, few, many or a class for expanded clones.

cdr3_aa: CATSDLNSASFDEQFF
cdr3_nt: TGTGCCACCAGTGATTTGAACAGCGCTAGTTTCGATGAGCAGTTCTTC
j_call: TRBJ2-1
v_call: TRBV24-1
d_call: -
clone_size: many

cdr3_aa: CASSVRGTSGVAQETQYF
cdr3_nt: TGTGCCAGCAGCGTACGAGGGACTAGCGGGGTAGCTCAAGAGACCCAGTACTTC
j_call: TRBJ2-5
v_call: TRBV9
d_call: TRBD2
clone_size: -

cdr3_aa: CASSEAFVTGVTDTQYF
cdr3_nt: TGTGCCAGCAGTGAAGCCTTCGTGACAGGGGTCACAGATACGCAGTATTTT
j_call: TRBJ2-3
v_call: TRBV25-1
d_call: TRBD1
clone_size: -

cdr3_aa: CASSQDGEGRGDTQYF
cdr3_nt: TGTGCCAGCAGCCAAGATGGGGAGGGGAGGGGGGATACGCAGTATTTT
j_call: TRBJ2-3
v_call: TRBV3-2
d_call: -
clone_size: -

cdr3_aa: CSARDTYQPGEQYF
cdr3_nt: TGCAGTGCTAGAGATACCTACCAACCGGGGGAGCAGTACTTC
j_call: TRBJ2-7
v_call: TRBV20-1
d_call: -
clone_size: many

cdr3_aa: CASNHLAGGQDTQYF
cdr3_nt: TGTGCCAGCAATCACCTAGCGGGAGGCCAAGATACGCAGTATTTT
j_call: TRBJ2-3
v_call: TRBV6-5
d_call: TRBD2
clone_size: -

cdr3_aa: CASSLAGGSAGANVLTF
cdr3_nt: TGTGCCAGCAGCTTGGCGGGAGGAAGTGCCGGGGCCAACGTCCTGACTTTC
j_call: TRBJ2-6
v_call: TRBV7-9
d_call: TRBD2
clone_size: -

cdr3_aa: CASSYSAGLAGGYEQYF
cdr3_nt: TGTGCCAGCAGCTACTCAGCAGGACTAGCGGGAGGGTACGAGCAGTACTTC
j_call: TRBJ2-7
v_call: TRBV7-9
d_call: TRBD2
clone_size: -

cdr3_aa: CASRGGRDEKLFF
cdr3_nt: TGCGCCAGCAGGGGGGGCAGGGATGAAAAACTGTTTTTT
j_call: TRBJ1-4
v_call: TRBV2
d_call: TRBD1
clone_size: -

cdr3_aa: CASSYSGGELGTEAFF
cdr3_nt: TGTGCCAGCAGTTACTCTGGAGGGGAGTTGGGCACTGAAGCTTTCTTT
j_call: TRBJ1-1
v_call: TRBV6-2/TRBV6-3
d_call: -
clone_size: -

cdr3_aa: CAALTKGGYTF
cdr3_nt: TGTGCCGCCCTGACTAAGGGTGGCTACACCTTC
j_call: TRBJ1-2
v_call: TRBV12-3/TRBV12-4
d_call: -
clone_size: -

cdr3_aa: CASSSVSGETQYF
cdr3_nt: TGTGCCAGCAGCTCTGTTTCTGGAGAGACCCAGTACTTC
j_call: TRBJ2-5
v_call: TRBV7-9
d_call: -
clone_size: -

cdr3_aa: CASSHPTGENTEAFF
cdr3_nt: TGTGCCAGCAGTCACCCGACAGGGGAAAACACTGAAGCTTTCTTT
j_call: TRBJ1-1
v_call: TRBV6-6
d_call: TRBD1
clone_size: -

cdr3_aa: CSVELARDIASRETQYF
cdr3_nt: TGCAGCGTTGAGCTAGCTCGGGACATCGCTTCTCGGGAGACCCAGTACTTC
j_call: TRBJ2-5
v_call: TRBV29-1
d_call: -
clone_size: -

cdr3_aa: CSARVGGTGELFF
cdr3_nt: TGCAGTGCCAGAGTAGGAGGAACCGGGGAGCTGTTTTTT
j_call: TRBJ2-2
v_call: TRBV20-1
d_call: -
clone_size: -

cdr3_aa: CASTQGGTGHRTF
cdr3_nt: TGTGCCAGCACTCAGGGGGGGACAGGGCATCGTACCTTC
j_call: TRBJ1-2
v_call: TRBV7-3
d_call: TRBD1
clone_size: -

cdr3_aa: CASKLGQGGYNEQFF
cdr3_nt: TGCGCCAGCAAACTGGGACAGGGGGGTTACAATGAGCAGTTCTTC
j_call: TRBJ2-1
v_call: TRBV2
d_call: TRBD1
clone_size: -

cdr3_aa: CASSQDGMNTEAFF
cdr3_nt: TGTGCCAGCAGCCAAGACGGTATGAACACTGAAGCTTTCTTT
j_call: TRBJ1-1
v_call: TRBV7-6
d_call: -
clone_size: -

cdr3_aa: CASSPSSYNEQFF
cdr3_nt: TGTGCCAGCAGCCCTAGTTCGTACAATGAGCAGTTCTTC
j_call: TRBJ2-1
v_call: TRBV7-9
d_call: -
clone_size: -

cdr3_aa: CATSDNRGPTEAFF
cdr3_nt: TGTGCCACCAGTGACAACAGGGGGCCCACTGAAGCTTTCTTT
j_call: TRBJ1-1
v_call: TRBV24-1
d_call: TRBD1
clone_size: -

cdr3_aa: CSARVPRARETQYF
cdr3_nt: TGCAGTGCTAGAGTCCCCAGGGCAAGGGAGACCCAGTACTTC
j_call: TRBJ2-5
v_call: TRBV20-1
d_call: -
clone_size: -

cdr3_aa: CASSGQTYEQHF
cdr3_nt: TGTGCCAGCAGCGGGCAGACGTACGAGCAGCACTTC
j_call: TRBJ2-7
v_call: TRBV2
d_call: -
clone_size: -

cdr3_aa: CSAVALLNTEAFF
cdr3_nt: TGCAGTGCAGTGGCACTCCTGAACACTGAAGCTTTCTTT
j_call: TRBJ1-1
v_call: TRBV20-1
d_call: -
clone_size: -

cdr3_aa: CASIGGTYEQYF
cdr3_nt: TGTGCCAGCATTGGGGGGACCTACGAGCAGTACTTC
j_call: TRBJ2-7
v_call: TRBV7-9
d_call: -
clone_size: -

cdr3_aa: CSVDGQDYGYTF
cdr3_nt: TGCAGCGTTGACGGGCAGGACTATGGCTACACCTTC
j_call: TRBJ1-2
v_call: TRBV29-1
d_call: -
clone_size: many

cdr3_aa: CASSVDGLNQPQHF
cdr3_nt: TGTGCCAGCAGCGTAGATGGGTTGAATCAGCCCCAGCATTTT
j_call: TRBJ1-5
v_call: TRBV9
d_call: -
clone_size: -

cdr3_aa: CSVRPSGRAWDEQYF
cdr3_nt: TGCAGCGTGCGCCCTAGCGGGAGGGCTTGGGACGAGCAGTACTTC
j_call: TRBJ2-7
v_call: TRBV29-1
d_call: TRBD2
clone_size: many

cdr3_aa: CASRSGGQEAQYF
cdr3_nt: TGTGCCAGTCGTTCGGGAGGCCAAGAGGCCCAGTACTTC
j_call: TRBJ2-5
v_call: TRBV19
d_call: TRBD2
clone_size: -

cdr3_aa: CSARLAGNQETQYF
cdr3_nt: TGCAGTGCTAGACTAGCGGGGAATCAAGAGACCCAGTACTTC
j_call: TRBJ2-5
v_call: TRBV20-1
d_call: TRBD2
clone_size: -

cdr3_aa: CASSEQGPRETQYF
cdr3_nt: TGTGCCAGCAGCGAACAGGGTCCGAGAGAGACCCAGTACTTC
j_call: TRBJ2-5
v_call: TRBV7-8
d_call: -
clone_size: few

cdr3_aa: CASSYSGFDEQFF
cdr3_nt: TGTGCCAGCAGTTACTCAGGGTTCGATGAGCAGTTCTTC
j_call: TRBJ2-1
v_call: TRBV6-6
d_call: -
clone_size: many

cdr3_aa: CASRFWQGANQPQHF
cdr3_nt: TGTGCCAGCAGATTTTGGCAGGGGGCGAACCAGCCCCAGCATTTT
j_call: TRBJ1-5
v_call: TRBV2
d_call: TRBD1
clone_size: many

cdr3_aa: CASSIAVVNERFF
cdr3_nt: TGTGCCAGTAGTATAGCCGTTGTTAATGAGCGGTTCTTC
j_call: TRBJ2-1
v_call: TRBV19
d_call: -
clone_size: once

cdr3_aa: CASRGTGGRQFF
cdr3_nt: TGTGCCAGCAGGGGAACGGGGGGCAGGCAGTTCTTC
j_call: TRBJ2-1
v_call: TRBV5-6
d_call: -
clone_size: -

cdr3_aa: CAISEGDREQYF
cdr3_nt: TGTGCCATCAGTGAGGGGGACAGAGAGCAGTACTTC
j_call: TRBJ2-7
v_call: TRBV10-3
d_call: TRBD1
clone_size: -

cdr3_aa: CASSELTGIGTGEQYF
cdr3_nt: TGTGCCAGCAGTGAATTGACAGGGATAGGAACCGGCGAGCAGTACTTC
j_call: TRBJ2-7
v_call: TRBV25-1
d_call: TRBD1
clone_size: -

cdr3_aa: CATSDSGEVGYTF
cdr3_nt: TGTGCCACCAGTGATTCCGGAGAGGTTGGCTACACCTTC
j_call: TRBJ1-2
v_call: TRBV24-1
d_call: -
clone_size: few

cdr3_aa: CASSENSGNYQETQYF
cdr3_nt: TGCGCCAGCAGTGAGAACAGCGGGAACTACCAAGAGACCCAGTACTTC
j_call: TRBJ2-5
v_call: TRBV10-2
d_call: TRBD2
clone_size: -

cdr3_aa: CASSSVRVKEQYF
cdr3_nt: TGTGCCAGCAGCTCGGTCAGGGTCAAGGAGCAGTACTTC
j_call: TRBJ2-7
v_call: TRBV7-2
d_call: -
clone_size: once

cdr3_aa: CASSLPQHF
cdr3_nt: TGTGCCAGCAGCCTCCCCCAGCATTTT
j_call: TRBJ1-5
v_call: TRBV6-6
d_call: -
clone_size: -

cdr3_aa: CASSSGPMNTEAFF
cdr3_nt: TGCGCCAGCAGCTCGGGACCGATGAACACTGAAGCTTTCTTT
j_call: TRBJ1-1
v_call: TRBV5-1
d_call: -
clone_size: -

cdr3_aa: CASSQDLFYEQYF
cdr3_nt: TGTGCCAGCAGCCAAGACCTCTTCTACGAGCAGTACTTC
j_call: TRBJ2-7
v_call: TRBV4-2
d_call: -
clone_size: many

cdr3_aa: CSASRGVGYEQYF
cdr3_nt: TGCAGCGCTTCACGGGGAGTTGGGTACGAGCAGTACTTC
j_call: TRBJ2-7
v_call: TRBV29-1
d_call: -
clone_size: few

cdr3_aa: CASSRTDGNYEQYF
cdr3_nt: TGTGCCAGCAGCCGGACAGACGGAAACTACGAGCAGTACTTC
j_call: TRBJ2-7
v_call: TRBV7-6
d_call: -
clone_size: -

cdr3_aa: CASSVGTGGGYEQYF
cdr3_nt: TGTGCCAGCAGCGTAGGGACAGGGGGCGGGTACGAGCAGTACTTC
j_call: TRBJ2-7
v_call: TRBV9
d_call: TRBD1
clone_size: -

cdr3_aa: CASSYGAKETQYF
cdr3_nt: TGTGCCAGCAGCTACGGGGCGAAGGAGACCCAGTACTTC
j_call: TRBJ2-5
v_call: TRBV24-1
d_call: -
clone_size: -

cdr3_aa: CASSSGTGVYEQYF
cdr3_nt: TGCGCCAGCAGCTCCGGGACAGGGGTCTACGAGCAGTACTTC
j_call: TRBJ2-7
v_call: TRBV5-1
d_call: TRBD1
clone_size: many

cdr3_aa: CASSRLDRVLTEAFF
cdr3_nt: TGTGCCAGCAGTCGATTGGACAGGGTGCTCACTGAAGCTTTCTTT
j_call: TRBJ1-1
v_call: TRBV28
d_call: TRBD1
clone_size: few

cdr3_aa: CASAGIGFNSPLHF
cdr3_nt: TGTGCCAGCGCCGGGATTGGGTTTAATTCACCCCTCCACTTT
j_call: TRBJ1-6
v_call: TRBV19
d_call: -
clone_size: many

cdr3_aa: CAWSTSGSADEQFF
cdr3_nt: TGTGCCTGGAGTACTAGCGGGAGCGCGGATGAGCAGTTCTTC
j_call: TRBJ2-1
v_call: TRBV30
d_call: TRBD2
clone_size: few

cdr3_aa: CGSGTGDSNQPQHF
cdr3_nt: TGTGGCAGCGGGACGGGGGATAGCAATCAGCCCCAGCATTTT
j_call: TRBJ1-5
v_call: TRBV19
d_call: -
clone_size: few

cdr3_aa: CASSPGHHPPGELFF
cdr3_nt: TGTGCCAGCAGCCCTGGACACCATCCCCCCGGGGAGCTGTTTTTT
j_call: TRBJ2-2
v_call: TRBV7-8
d_call: -
clone_size: -

cdr3_aa: CASSLGTVQRQYNEQYF
cdr3_nt: TGTGCCAGTTCACTTGGAACGGTACAGAGACAATACAATGAGCAGTACTTC
j_call: TRBJ2-5
v_call: TRBV19
d_call: -
clone_size: -

cdr3_aa: CASSSSGTGASPLHF
cdr3_nt: TGCGCCAGCAGTTCATCCGGGACAGGGGCTTCACCCCTCCACTTT
j_call: TRBJ1-6
v_call: TRBV5-1
d_call: TRBD1
clone_size: -

cdr3_aa: CASSQDTGDNSPLHF
cdr3_nt: TGTGCCAGCAGCCAAGATACAGGGGACAATTCACCCCTCCACTTT
j_call: TRBJ1-6
v_call: TRBV7-3
d_call: TRBD1
clone_size: -

cdr3_aa: CANSSFNSPLHF
cdr3_nt: TGTGCCAACAGCTCCTTTAATTCACCCCTCCACTTT
j_call: TRBJ1-6
v_call: TRBV7-6
d_call: -
clone_size: many

cdr3_aa: CASSARDRRSSYEQYF
cdr3_nt: TGTGCCAGCAGTGCTAGGGACAGGAGGAGCTCCTACGAGCAGTACTTC
j_call: TRBJ2-7
v_call: TRBV2
d_call: TRBD1
clone_size: many

cdr3_aa: CASSSGLFTYNEQFF
cdr3_nt: TGTGCCAGTAGTTCCGGACTGTTCACCTACAATGAGCAGTTCTTC
j_call: TRBJ2-1
v_call: TRBV19
d_call: -
clone_size: many